This T cell receptor beta chain was identified during a study of T cells after yellow fever vaccination. Study-wide points: Clonotypes found in both CD4 and CD8 compartments made up a small share. A secondary response was less intense yet reached its peak sooner, at day 5 versus 15.

This clonotype was detected only a few times. Its antigen remains unknown. Via MiXCR, TCRdb re-called the 5' RACE reads, giving one row per CDR3 protein. The data contain around 340,000 distinct CDR3 sequences, roughly 8.7% of them singletons. CDR3 length equals 14 residues. Germline V lookup: CDR1 MNHEY, CDR2 SVGAGI. V was shortened by 2 bases and J by 4 bases, with 11 bases between the two germline ends. This specimen was PBMCs, taken on the day of the first yellow fever vaccination. The sequence came from a man aged 18 to 30 who received the YFV17D yellow fever vaccine. The chain links TRBV6-5 to TRBJ1-2; D remains unclear. The CDR3 region has the DNA TGTGCCAGCAGTTACGTAGCCGGCGGCTATGGCTACACCTTC. This gives the protein CASSYVAGGYGYTF.